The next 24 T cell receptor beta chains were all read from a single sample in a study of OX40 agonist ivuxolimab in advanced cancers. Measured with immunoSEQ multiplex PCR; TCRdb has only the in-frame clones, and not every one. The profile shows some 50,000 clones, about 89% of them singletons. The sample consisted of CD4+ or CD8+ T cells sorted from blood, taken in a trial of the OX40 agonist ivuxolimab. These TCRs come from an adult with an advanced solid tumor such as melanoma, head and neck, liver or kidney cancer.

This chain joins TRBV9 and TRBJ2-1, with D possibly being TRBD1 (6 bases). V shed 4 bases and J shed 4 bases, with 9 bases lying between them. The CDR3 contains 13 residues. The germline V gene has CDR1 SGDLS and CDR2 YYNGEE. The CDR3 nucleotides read TGTGCCAGCAGCCCGGACAGTTACAATGAGCAGTTCTTC. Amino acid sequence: CASSPDSYNEQFF.

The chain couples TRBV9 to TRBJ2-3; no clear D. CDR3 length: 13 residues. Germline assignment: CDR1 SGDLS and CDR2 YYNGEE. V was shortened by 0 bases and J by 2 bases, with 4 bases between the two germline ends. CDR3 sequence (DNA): TGTGCCAGCAGCGTAGATAACACAGATACGCAGTATTTT. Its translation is CASSVDNTDTQYF.

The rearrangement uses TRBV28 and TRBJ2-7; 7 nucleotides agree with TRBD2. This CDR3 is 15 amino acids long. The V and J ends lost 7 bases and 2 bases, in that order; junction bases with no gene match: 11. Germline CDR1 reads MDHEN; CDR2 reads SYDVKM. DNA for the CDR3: TGTGCCAGCACTTTTAGTCCTAGCGGAACCTACGAGCAGTACTTC. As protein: CASTFSPSGTYEQYF.

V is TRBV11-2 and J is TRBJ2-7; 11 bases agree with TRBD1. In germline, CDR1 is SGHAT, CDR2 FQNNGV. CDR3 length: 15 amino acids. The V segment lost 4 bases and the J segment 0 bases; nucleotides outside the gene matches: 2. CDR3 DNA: TGTGCCAGCAGCTCGGGACAGGGGGTCTCCTACGAGCAGTACTTC. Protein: CASSSGQGVSYEQYF.

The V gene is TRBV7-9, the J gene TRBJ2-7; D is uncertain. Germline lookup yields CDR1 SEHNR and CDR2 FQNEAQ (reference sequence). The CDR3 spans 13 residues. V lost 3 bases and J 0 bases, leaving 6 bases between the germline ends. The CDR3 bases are TGTGCCAGCAGCTTTCACTACTCCTACGAGCAGTACTTC. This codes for CASSFHYSYEQYF.

The CDR3 DNA sequence: TGTGCCAGCTCCCAGGGGACAGGGGATACCTTTGAGCAGTTCTTC. This gives the protein CASSQGTGDTFEQFF. The chain links TRBV18 to TRBJ2-1; TRBD1 aligns across 10 bases. CDR1 is KGHSH and CDR2 is LQKENI in the germline V gene. CDR3 length: 15 residues. Losses at the gene ends were 6 bases for V and 9 bases for J; bases not matched to a gene: 11.

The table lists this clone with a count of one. Here the CDR3 DNA reads TGTGCCAGCAGCTTTCAGGGGGCGATTCTTTCGGGCGAGCAGTACTTC. It codes for CASSFQGAILSGEQYF. V usage is TRBV13 and J usage is TRBJ2-7, with 8 bases lining up with TRBD1. V gave up 3 bases and J gave up 6 bases; unmatched junction bases: 13. CDR1 is PRHDT, CDR2 FYEKMQ, per germline (reference sequence). The length of the CDR3 is 16 residues.

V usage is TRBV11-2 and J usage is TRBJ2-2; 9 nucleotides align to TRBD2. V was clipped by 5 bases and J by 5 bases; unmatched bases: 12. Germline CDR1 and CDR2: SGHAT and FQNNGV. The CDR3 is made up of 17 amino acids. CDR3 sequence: CASSPEEGLASTGELFF. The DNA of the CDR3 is TGTGCCAGCAGCCCCGAAGAGGGACTAGCATCTACCGGGGAGCTGTTTTTT.

CDR3 sequence: CASSEILVGANVLTF. CDR3 coding DNA: TGTGCCAGCAGTGAAATACTGGTCGGGGCCAACGTCCTGACTTTC. This sequence joins TRBV2 and TRBJ2-6; D is undetermined. The CDR3 length is 15 residues. Germline V gives CDR1 SNHLY, CDR2 FYNNEI. Trimming removed 2 bases from V and 4 bases from J, with 9 bases in between.

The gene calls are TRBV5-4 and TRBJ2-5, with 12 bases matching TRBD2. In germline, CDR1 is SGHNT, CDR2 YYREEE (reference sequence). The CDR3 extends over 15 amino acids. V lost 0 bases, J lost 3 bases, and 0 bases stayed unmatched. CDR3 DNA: TGTGCCAGCAGCTTGGCTAGCGGGGGGGAAGAGACCCAGTACTTC. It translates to CASSLASGGEETQYF.

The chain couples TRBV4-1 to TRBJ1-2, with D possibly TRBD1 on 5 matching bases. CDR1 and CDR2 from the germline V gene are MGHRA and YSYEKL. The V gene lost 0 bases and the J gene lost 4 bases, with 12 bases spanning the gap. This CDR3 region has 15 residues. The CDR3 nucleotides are TGCGCCAGCAGCCAAGAAGAAGGGGTGGTCTATGGCTACACCTTC. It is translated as CASSQEEGVVYGYTF.

CDR3: CASSITGTGNNEQFF. As DNA, the CDR3 is TGTGCCAGTAGTATCACCGGGACAGGTAACAATGAGCAGTTCTTC. This chain connects TRBV19 to TRBJ2-1; the match to TRBD1 covers 8 bases. This CDR3 is built from 15 residues. Losses at the gene ends were 3 bases for V and 5 bases for J; bases not matched to a gene: 6. Germline V gives CDR1 LNHDA, CDR2 SQIVND (reference sequence).

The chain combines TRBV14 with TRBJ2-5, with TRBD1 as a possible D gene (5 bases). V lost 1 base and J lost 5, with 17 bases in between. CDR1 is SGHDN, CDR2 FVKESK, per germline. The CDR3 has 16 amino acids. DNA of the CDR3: TGTGCCAGCAGCCAAGGTAGGGCAGGGAATGTGGAGACCCAGTACTTC. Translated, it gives CASSQGRAGNVETQYF.

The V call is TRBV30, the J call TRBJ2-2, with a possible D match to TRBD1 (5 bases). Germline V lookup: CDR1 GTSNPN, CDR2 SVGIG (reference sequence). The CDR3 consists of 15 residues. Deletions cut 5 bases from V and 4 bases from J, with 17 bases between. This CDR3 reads CAWDRGATGTGELFF. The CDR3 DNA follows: TGTGCCTGGGACCGTGGGGCTACGGGCACCGGGGAGCTGTTTTTT.

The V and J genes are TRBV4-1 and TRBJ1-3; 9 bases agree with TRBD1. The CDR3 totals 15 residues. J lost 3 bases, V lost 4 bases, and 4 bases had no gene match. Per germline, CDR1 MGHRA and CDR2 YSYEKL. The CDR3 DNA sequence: TGCGCCAGCAGCCCATGGACAGGGGATGGAAACACCATATATTTT. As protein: CASSPWTGDGNTIYF.

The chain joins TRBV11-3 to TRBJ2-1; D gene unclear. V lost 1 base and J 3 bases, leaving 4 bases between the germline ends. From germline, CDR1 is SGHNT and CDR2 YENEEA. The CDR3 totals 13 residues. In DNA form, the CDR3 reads TGTGCCAGCAGCTTAGCGGGCTACAATGAGCAGTTCTTC. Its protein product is CASSLAGYNEQFF. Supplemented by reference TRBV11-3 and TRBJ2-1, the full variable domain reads EAGVVQSPRYKIIEKKQPVAFWCNPISGHNTLYWYLQNLGQGPELLIRYENEEAVDDSQLPKDRFSAERLKGVDSTLKIQPAELGDSAVYLCASSLAGYNEQFFGPGTRLTVL.

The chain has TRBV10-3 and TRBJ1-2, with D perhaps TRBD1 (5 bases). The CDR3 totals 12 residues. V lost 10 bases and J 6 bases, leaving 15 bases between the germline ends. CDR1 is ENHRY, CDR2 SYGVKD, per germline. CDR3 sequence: CATQGVSDGYTF. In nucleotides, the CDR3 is TGTGCCACCCAGGGAGTTTCGGATGGCTACACCTTC.

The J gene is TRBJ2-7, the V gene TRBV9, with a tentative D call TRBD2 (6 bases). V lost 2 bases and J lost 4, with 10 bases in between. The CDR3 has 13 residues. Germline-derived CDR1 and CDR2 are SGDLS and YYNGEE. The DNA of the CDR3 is TGTGCCAGCAGCGTCGGGACTGAATACGAGCAGTACTTC. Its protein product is CASSVGTEYEQYF.

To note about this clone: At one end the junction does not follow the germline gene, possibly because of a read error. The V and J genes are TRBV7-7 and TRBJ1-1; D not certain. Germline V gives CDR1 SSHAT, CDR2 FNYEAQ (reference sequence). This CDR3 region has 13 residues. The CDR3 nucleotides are TGTGCTAGCAGCTTATCTTCTAACACTGAAGCTTTCTTT. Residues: CASSLSSNTEAFF.

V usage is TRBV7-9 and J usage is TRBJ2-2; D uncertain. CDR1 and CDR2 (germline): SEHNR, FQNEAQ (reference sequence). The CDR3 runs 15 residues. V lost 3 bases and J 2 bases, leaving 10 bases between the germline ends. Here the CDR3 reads CASSFDKANTGELFF. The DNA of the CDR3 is TGTGCCAGCAGCTTTGATAAGGCTAACACCGGGGAGCTGTTTTTT.

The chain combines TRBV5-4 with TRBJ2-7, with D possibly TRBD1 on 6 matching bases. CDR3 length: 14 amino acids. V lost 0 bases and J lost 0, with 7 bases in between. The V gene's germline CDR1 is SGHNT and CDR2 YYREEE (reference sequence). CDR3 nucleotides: TGTGCCAGCAGCTTGGGGGACAACTCCTACGAGCAGTACTTC. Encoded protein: CASSLGDNSYEQYF.

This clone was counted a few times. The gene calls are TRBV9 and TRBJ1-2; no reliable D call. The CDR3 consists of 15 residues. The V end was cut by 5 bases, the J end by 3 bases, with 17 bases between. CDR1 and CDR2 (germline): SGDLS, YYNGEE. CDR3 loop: CASSGLTKDYYGYTF. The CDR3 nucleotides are TGTGCCAGCAGTGGTCTTACTAAGGATTACTATGGCTACACCTTC.

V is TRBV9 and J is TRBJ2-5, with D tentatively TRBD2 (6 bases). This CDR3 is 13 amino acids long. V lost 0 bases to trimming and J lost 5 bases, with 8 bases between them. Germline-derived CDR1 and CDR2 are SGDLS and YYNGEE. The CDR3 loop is CASSVDREETQYF. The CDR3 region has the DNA TGTGCCAGCAGCGTAGACCGGGAGGAGACCCAGTACTTC. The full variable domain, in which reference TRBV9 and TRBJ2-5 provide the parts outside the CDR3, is DSGVTQTPKHLITATGQRVTLRCSPRSGDLSVYWYQQSLDQGLQFLIQYYNGEERAKGNILERFSAQQFPDLHSELNLSSLELGDSALYFCASSVDREETQYFGPGTRLLVL.

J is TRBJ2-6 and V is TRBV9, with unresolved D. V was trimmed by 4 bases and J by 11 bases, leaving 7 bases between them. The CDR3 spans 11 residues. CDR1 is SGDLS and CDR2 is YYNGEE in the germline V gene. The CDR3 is CASSTSDVLTF. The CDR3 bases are TGTGCCAGCAGCACCTCGGACGTCCTGACTTTC.